Each of the 25 T cell receptor beta chains below was sequenced from the same sample in a study of OX40 agonist ivuxolimab in advanced cancers. Some clones are missing from TCRdb's copy, which holds only in-frame ones; the method was immunoSEQ multiplex PCR. The sample yields approximately 82,000 clones, 80% to 90% seen once. Here the sequenced sample was CD4+ or CD8+ T cells sorted from blood, taken in a trial of the OX40 agonist ivuxolimab. These TCRs come from an adult with an advanced solid tumor such as melanoma, head and neck, liver or kidney cancer.

The gene calls are TRBV2 and TRBJ1-2; D possibly corresponds to TRBD1 (6 bases). Trimming pared 5 bases from V and 7 bases from J, leaving 20 bases between. The CDR3 loop spans 15 amino acids. In germline, CDR1 is SNHLY, CDR2 FYNNEI. The CDR3 loop is CASSPQGTGTLGYTF. The CDR3 DNA reads as TGTGCCAGCAGTCCTCAAGGAACAGGGACTCTTGGCTACACCTTC.

The rearrangement joins TRBV10-3 to TRBJ2-2; the D gene is possibly TRBD1 (5 bases). Germline CDR1 ENHRY, CDR2 SYGVKD. The ends were cut back, 10 bases at V and 0 bases at J, with 15 bases in the middle. The length of the CDR3 is 15 residues. The chain's CDR3 is CATNLGDPNTGELFF. CDR3 nucleotide sequence: TGTGCCACGAACCTAGGGGATCCGAACACCGGGGAGCTGTTTTTT.

This clone is a singleton in its sample. The chain links TRBV19 to TRBJ1-5; 7 positions match TRBD1. V trimming: 4 bases; J trimming: 9 bases; junction bases outside the gene matches: 3. Germline V gives CDR1 LNHDA, CDR2 SQIVND (reference sequence). This CDR3 comprises 12 residues. DNA of the CDR3: TGTGCCAGTAGTACCCGGACAGGGCCCCAGCATTTT. As protein: CASSTRTGPQHF. Combining the CDR3 with reference TRBV19 and TRBJ1-5 gives the whole variable domain DGGITQSPKYLFRKEGQNVTLSCEQNLNHDAMYWYRQDPGQGLRLIYYSQIVNDFQKGDIAEGYSVSREKKESFPLTVTSAQKNPTAFYLCASSTRTGPQHFGDGTRLSIL.

V and J are TRBV28 and TRBJ2-7; 7 positions match TRBD1. The CDR3 has 13 residues. The V gene's germline CDR1 is MDHEN and CDR2 SYDVKM. The V and J ends lost 3 bases and 2 bases, in that order; junction bases with no gene match: 1. The CDR3 reads CASSFQGAYEQYF. The CDR3 DNA reads TGTGCCAGCAGTTTTCAGGGGGCCTACGAGCAGTACTTC.

J is TRBJ2-1 and V is TRBV10-3; 12 bases match TRBD1. J lost 6 bases, V lost 6 bases, and 9 bases had no gene match. The CDR3 totals 16 residues. Germline values: CDR1 ENHRY, CDR2 SYGVKD. The CDR3 sequence: CAIRGTGTGGFNEQFF. The CDR3 region has the DNA TGTGCCATCAGGGGCACAGGGACAGGGGGCTTCAATGAGCAGTTCTTC.

There are a few counts of this clone. The chain is built from TRBV30 and TRBJ2-1; possibly TRBD1 or TRBD2 for D (5 bases each). This CDR3 contains 13 residues. From germline, CDR1 is GTSNPN and CDR2 SVGIG (reference sequence). The V gene lost 2 bases and the J gene lost 10 bases, with 15 bases spanning the gap. The CDR3 protein is CAWSFGEWGEQFF. The CDR3, as DNA: TGTGCCTGGAGTTTCGGGGAGTGGGGCGAGCAGTTCTTC.

In this sample, this clone turned up once. V usage is TRBV18 and J usage is TRBJ2-7; a possible D gene is TRBD2 (5 bases). Germline V gene sequence: CDR1 KGHSH, CDR2 LQKENI. V lost 3 bases and J 0 bases, leaving 9 bases between the germline ends. The length of the CDR3 is 14 residues. CDR3 loop: CASSPLGSSYEQYF. The CDR3, as DNA: TGTGCCAGCTCACCTCTTGGGAGCTCCTACGAGCAGTACTTC.

This chain connects TRBV19 to TRBJ2-2, with a tentative D call TRBD1 (5 bases). Between the trimmed V and J ends, which lost 7 bases and 7 bases, there was a span of 16 bases. The CDR3 loop spans 14 amino acids. Germline CDR1 LNHDA, CDR2 SQIVND (reference sequence). CDR3 residues: CASTLGRLGGELFF. The CDR3 nucleotides read TGTGCCAGTACCCTGGGGCGCCTAGGCGGGGAGCTGTTTTTT.

The chain uses TRBV19 and TRBJ2-7, with D possibly TRBD1 on 5 matching bases. This CDR3 is 13 amino acids long. Germline values: CDR1 LNHDA, CDR2 SQIVND (reference sequence). Trimming stripped 5 bases from V and 4 bases from J, with 12 bases between. The CDR3 protein is CASSLDSYYEQYF. The CDR3 coding sequence is TGTGCCAGTAGTCTCGACAGTTATTACGAGCAGTACTTC.

This chain connects TRBV19 to TRBJ2-7; perhaps TRBD1 as D (6 bases). The CDR3 has 13 amino acids. The germline CDR1 and CDR2 sequences are LNHDA and SQIVND (reference sequence). The V gene lost 5 bases and the J gene lost 4 bases, with 12 bases spanning the gap. The CDR3 sequence is CASSARGKYEQYF. The CDR3 bases are TGTGCCAGTAGTGCCAGGGGAAAGTACGAGCAGTACTTC.

The rearrangement uses TRBV6-5 and TRBJ2-7; 8 positions match TRBD2. The trim removed 2 bases at V and 9 bases at J, leaving 12 bases unmatched. Germline loops: CDR1 MNHEY, CDR2 SVGAGI. CDR3 size: 15 residues. The CDR3 reads CASSYLREGKSGQYF. The CDR3 bases are TGTGCCAGCAGTTACCTACGGGAGGGCAAATCCGGGCAGTACTTC.

This sequence joins TRBV2 and TRBJ2-2; no reliable D call. Germline assignment: CDR1 SNHLY and CDR2 FYNNEI. V was cut by 6 bases and J by 1 base, with 9 bases left in between. The CDR3 runs 14 residues. The CDR3 region is CASSKRENTGELFF. CDR3 DNA sequence: TGTGCCAGCAGCAAGAGAGAGAACACCGGGGAGCTGTTTTTT.

CDR3 protein: CASSVGTSGAVSTDTQYF. Written as DNA, the CDR3 is TGTGCCAGCAGTGTTGGGACTAGCGGGGCTGTTAGCACAGATACGCAGTATTTT. The chain uses TRBV6-1 and TRBJ2-3; 13 bases map to TRBD2. Germline V gives CDR1 MNHNS, CDR2 SASEGT. The CDR3 has 18 amino acids. V dropped 4 bases and J dropped 0; count of bases not matched to a gene: 7.

The chain's CDR3 is CASSIDQWGDRAWNTEAFF. CDR3 bases: TGTGCCAGTAGTATAGACCAATGGGGGGACAGGGCCTGGAACACTGAAGCTTTCTTT. The chain uses TRBV19 and TRBJ1-1, with TRBD1 matching over 9 bases. This CDR3 spans 19 amino acids. Germline V gene sequence: CDR1 LNHDA, CDR2 SQIVND (reference sequence). V lost 0 bases to trimming and J lost 1 base; unmatched junction nucleotides: 12.

The J gene is TRBJ2-7, the V gene TRBV14, with 9 nucleotides matching TRBD2. The germline CDR1 and CDR2 sequences are SGHDN and FVKESK. The V segment lost 1 base and the J segment 4 bases; nucleotides outside the gene matches: 2. CDR3 length: 14 residues. As DNA, the CDR3 is TGTGCCAGCAGCCAAGGCGGGAGGGAGTACGAGCAGTACTTC. The encoded protein is CASSQGGREYEQYF.

The chain combines TRBV29-1 with TRBJ1-2; the match to TRBD1 covers 7 bases. This CDR3 is built from 16 residues. V trimming: 0 bases; J trimming: 0 bases; junction bases outside the gene matches: 7. Looked up from germline, CDR1 is SQVTM and CDR2 is ANQGSEA. CDR3 residues: CSVEEGGQITNYGYTF. The CDR3 DNA reads as TGCAGCGTTGAAGAGGGGGGACAGATAACTAACTATGGCTACACCTTC.

J is TRBJ2-2 and V is TRBV5-1; 7 nucleotides align to TRBD2. Per the germline V gene, CDR1 is SGHRS and CDR2 is YFSETQ. V lost 3 bases, J lost 5 bases, and 1 base stayed unmatched. This CDR3 spans 13 amino acids. CDR3 sequence reads: CASSWGGTGELFF. CDR3 DNA sequence: TGCGCCAGCAGCTGGGGAGGGACCGGGGAGCTGTTTTTT.

This sequence joins TRBV2 and TRBJ2-1; 11 bases line up with TRBD2. The length of the CDR3 is 18 residues. Germline CDR1 is SNHLY and CDR2 is FYNNEI. V lost 5 bases and J lost 7; bases outside the gene matches: 16. CDR3 protein: CASSLIRTSGYQKNEQFF. The CDR3 region has the DNA TGTGCCAGCAGTCTTATTAGGACTAGCGGGTACCAGAAAAATGAGCAGTTCTTC. The entire variable domain, with the rest obtained from reference TRBV2 and TRBJ2-1, is as follows: EPEVTQTPSHQVTQMGQEVILRCVPISNHLYFYWYRQILGQKVEFLVSFYNNEISEKSEIFDDQFSVERPDGSNFTLKIRSTKLEDSAMYFCASSLIRTSGYQKNEQFFGPGTRLTVL.

In the case of this clone: Other DNA sequences within the sample encode an identical CDR3. The V call is TRBV7-2, the J call TRBJ2-5; D is undetermined. The CDR3 covers 13 residues. Trimming removed 5 bases from V and 6 bases from J, with 13 bases in between. CDR1 and CDR2 from the germline V gene are SGHTA and FQGNSA. The CDR3 spells CASSPWDQQTQYF. Here the CDR3 DNA reads TGTGCCAGCAGCCCGTGGGATCAACAGACCCAGTACTTC.

The chain has TRBV30 and TRBJ1-5; D is ambiguous. The CDR3 runs 15 residues. Looked up from germline, CDR1 is GTSNPN and CDR2 is SVGIG (reference sequence). The ends were cut back, 0 bases at V and 3 bases at J, with 12 bases in the middle. CDR3 bases: TGTGCCTGGAGTGTAAAGGGAGGGCTCAATCAGCCCCAGCATTTT. Residues: CAWSVKGGLNQPQHF.

The gene calls are TRBV7-8 and TRBJ1-4, with a tentative D call TRBD1 (6 bases). This CDR3 comprises 16 residues. Germline V lookup: CDR1 SGHVS, CDR2 FQNEAQ. V was cut by 3 bases and J by 1 base, with 12 bases left in between. The CDR3 DNA is TGTGCCAGCAGCTTCTTACAGGGCCGAACTAATGAAAAACTGTTTTTT. Amino acid sequence: CASSFLQGRTNEKLFF.

The CDR3 bases are TGCGCCAGCAGCGCAGGGACTAGCGGGTGGGATACGCAGTATTTT. Translation: CASSAGTSGWDTQYF. This chain links TRBV5-1 with TRBJ2-3, with 12 nucleotides matching TRBD2. In germline, CDR1 is SGHRS, CDR2 YFSETQ. CDR3 length: 15 amino acids. The junction had 6 bases not matched to a gene; V was cut back by 4 bases and J by 6 bases.

CDR3 DNA sequence: TGTGCCTGGAGCGGCGTAAATAGCAATCAGCCCCAGCATTTT. This translates into CAWSGVNSNQPQHF. The chain carries TRBV30 and TRBJ1-5, with D unclear. Trimming took off 3 bases at V and 0 bases at J, with 9 bases between the two ends. Germline V gene sequence: CDR1 GTSNPN, CDR2 SVGIG (reference sequence). The CDR3 runs 14 residues.

This clone has only one observation. J is TRBJ2-1 and V is TRBV6-1; TRBD2 matches 13 bases. Germline V CDR1 and CDR2: MNHNS, SASEGT. CDR3 length equals 15 residues. Germline trimming cut 8 bases from V and 7 bases from J; bases unmatched to any gene: 8. The CDR3 DNA reads as TGTGCCAGCCATACTAGCGGGAGGGCGACAAATGAGCAGTTCTTC. It codes for CASHTSGRATNEQFF.

This chain joins TRBV6-1 and TRBJ2-1, with 11 bases that match TRBD2. V shed 6 bases, J shed 8 bases, and the junction held 9 bases outside the gene matches. CDR3 length equals 15 residues. In germline, CDR1 is MNHNS, CDR2 SASEGT. The CDR3 coding sequence is TGTGCCAGCAGCTATACTAGCGGGAGCTTCGATGAGCAGTTCTTC. This encodes CASSYTSGSFDEQFF.